This entry concerns a single TCR beta chain. The antigen remains unidentified. The source of the sample is a study of cytomegalovirus exposure and HLA in healthy donors. PCR amplification relied on 60 Vbeta primers (plus 13 Jbeta primers). TCRdb's copy holds only in-frame clones and misses some; the assay was immunoSEQ multiplex PCR. The table shows 100,000 to 150,000 clones, with around four fifths occurring only once. CDR3 length equals 14 residues. V was clipped by 8 bases and J by 1 base, with 14 bases between them. Germline assignment: CDR1 MNHEY and CDR2 SVGAGI. Regarding the study as a whole: Clonal expansion, a later analysis showed, was greater in HLA-associated TCR beta chains than in equally common others. It was taken for granted in presence/absence analyses that sequencing depth across donors was roughly uniform. Upon later analysis, TCR association rates were observed to vary by HLA locus, being highest for DRB1 and lowest for HLA-C. Based on reports, TCR beta sequences accurately predicted HLA-A and HLA-B alleles for most subjects.

This TCR was recovered from a man aged 25 to 40 in good health and CMV-seropositive. The chain recombines TRBV6-5 with TRBJ2-5; tentative D call: TRBD1 (6 bases). What was sequenced was PBMCs. The CDR3: CASSPAGVQETQYF. The CDR3 DNA follows: TGTGCCAGCTCGCCAGCAGGGGTCCAAGAGACCCAGTACTTC.